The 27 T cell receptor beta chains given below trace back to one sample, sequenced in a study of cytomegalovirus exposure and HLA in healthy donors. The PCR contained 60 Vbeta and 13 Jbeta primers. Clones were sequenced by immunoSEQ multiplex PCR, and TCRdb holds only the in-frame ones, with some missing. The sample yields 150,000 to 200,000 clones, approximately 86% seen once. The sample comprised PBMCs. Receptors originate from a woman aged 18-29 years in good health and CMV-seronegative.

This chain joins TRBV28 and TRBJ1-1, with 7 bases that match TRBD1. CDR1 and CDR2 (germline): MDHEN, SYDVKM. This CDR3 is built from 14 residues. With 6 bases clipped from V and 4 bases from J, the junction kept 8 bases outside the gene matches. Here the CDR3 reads CASSRGGSGTEAFF. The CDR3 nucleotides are TGTGCCAGCAGCCGAGGGGGCTCGGGCACTGAAGCTTTCTTT.

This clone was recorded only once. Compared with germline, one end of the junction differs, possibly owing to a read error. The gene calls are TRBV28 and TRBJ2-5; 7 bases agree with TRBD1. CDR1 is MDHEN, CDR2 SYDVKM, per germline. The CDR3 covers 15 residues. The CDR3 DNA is TGTGCCAGCAATTTAATGGGCCAGGGGGATGAGACCCAGTACTTC. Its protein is CASNLMGQGDETQYF.

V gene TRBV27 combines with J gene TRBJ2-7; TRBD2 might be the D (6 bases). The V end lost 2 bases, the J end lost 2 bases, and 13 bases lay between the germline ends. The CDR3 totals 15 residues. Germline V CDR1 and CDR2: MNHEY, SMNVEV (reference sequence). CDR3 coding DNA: TGTGCCAGCAGTTTAGAAGCGGGCCCGCCCTACGAGCAGTACTTC. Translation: CASSLEAGPPYEQYF.

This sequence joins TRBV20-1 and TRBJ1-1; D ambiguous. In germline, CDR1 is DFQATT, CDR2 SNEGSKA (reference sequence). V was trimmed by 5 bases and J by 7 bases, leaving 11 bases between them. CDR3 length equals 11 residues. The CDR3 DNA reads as TGCAGTGCTCCCCGAACTGGTGAAGCTTTCTTT. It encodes CSAPRTGEAFF.

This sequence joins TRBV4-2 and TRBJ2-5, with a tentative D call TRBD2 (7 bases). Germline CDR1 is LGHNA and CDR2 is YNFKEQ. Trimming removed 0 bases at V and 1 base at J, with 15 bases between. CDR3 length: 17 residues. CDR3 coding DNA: TGTGCCAGCAGCCAAGATTGGGGCGGGGGCCCCCAAGAGACCCAGTACTTC. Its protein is CASSQDWGGGPQETQYF.

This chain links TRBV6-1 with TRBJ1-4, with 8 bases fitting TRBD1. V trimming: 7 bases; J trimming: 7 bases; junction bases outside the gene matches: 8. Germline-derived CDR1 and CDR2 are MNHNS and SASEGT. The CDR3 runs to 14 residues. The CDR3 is CASNTGTGGEKLFF. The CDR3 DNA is TGTGCCAGCAATACCGGGACAGGAGGTGAAAAACTGTTTTTT.

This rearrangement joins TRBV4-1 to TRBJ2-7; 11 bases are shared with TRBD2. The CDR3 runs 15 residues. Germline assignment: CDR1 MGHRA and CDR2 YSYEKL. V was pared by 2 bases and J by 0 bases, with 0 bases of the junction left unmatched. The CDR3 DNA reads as TGCGCCAGCAGCCAAACTAGCGGGGGCTCCTACGAGCAGTACTTC. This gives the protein CASSQTSGGSYEQYF.

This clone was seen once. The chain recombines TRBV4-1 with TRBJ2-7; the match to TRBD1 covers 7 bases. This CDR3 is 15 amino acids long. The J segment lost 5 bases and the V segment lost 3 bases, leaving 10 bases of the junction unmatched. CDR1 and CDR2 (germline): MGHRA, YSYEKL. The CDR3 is CASSQAGTAYDEQYF. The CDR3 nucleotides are TGCGCCAGCAGCCAGGCCGGGACAGCCTATGACGAGCAGTACTTC.

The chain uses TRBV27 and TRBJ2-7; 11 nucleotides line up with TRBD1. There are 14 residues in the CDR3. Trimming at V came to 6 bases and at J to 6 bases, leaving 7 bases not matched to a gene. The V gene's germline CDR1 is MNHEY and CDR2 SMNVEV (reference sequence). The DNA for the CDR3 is TGTGCCAGCAGGCTCGGACAGGGGGCGGGCGAGCAGTACTTC. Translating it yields CASRLGQGAGEQYF.

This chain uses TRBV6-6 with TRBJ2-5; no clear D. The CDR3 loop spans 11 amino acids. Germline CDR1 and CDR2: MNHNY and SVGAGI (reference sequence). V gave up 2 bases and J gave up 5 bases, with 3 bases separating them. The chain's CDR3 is CASSYRETQYF. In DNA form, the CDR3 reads TGTGCCAGCAGTTACCGGGAGACCCAGTACTTC.

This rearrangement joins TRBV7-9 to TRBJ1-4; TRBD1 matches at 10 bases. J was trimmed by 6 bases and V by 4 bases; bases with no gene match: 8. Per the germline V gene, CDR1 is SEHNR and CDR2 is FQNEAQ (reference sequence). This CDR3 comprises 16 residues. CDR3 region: CASSSPRQGADEKLFF. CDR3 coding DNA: TGTGCCAGCAGCTCACCCCGACAGGGGGCCGATGAAAAACTGTTTTTT.

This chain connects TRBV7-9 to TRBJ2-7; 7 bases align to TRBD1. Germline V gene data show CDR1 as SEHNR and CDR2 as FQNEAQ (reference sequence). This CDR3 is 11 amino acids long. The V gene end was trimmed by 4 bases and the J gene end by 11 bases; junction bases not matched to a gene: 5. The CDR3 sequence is CASSSDREKYF. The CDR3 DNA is TGTGCCAGCAGCTCCGACAGGGAAAAGTACTTC.

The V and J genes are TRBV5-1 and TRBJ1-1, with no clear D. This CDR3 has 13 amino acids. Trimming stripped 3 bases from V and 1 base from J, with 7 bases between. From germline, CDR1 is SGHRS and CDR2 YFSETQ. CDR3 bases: TGCGCCAGCAGCTCCCAGGAGAACACTGAAGCTTTCTTT. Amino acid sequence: CASSSQENTEAFF.

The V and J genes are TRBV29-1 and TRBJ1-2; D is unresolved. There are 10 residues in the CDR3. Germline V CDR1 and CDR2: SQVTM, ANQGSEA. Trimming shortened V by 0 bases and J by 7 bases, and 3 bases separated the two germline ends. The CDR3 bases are TGCAGCGTTGAAGACTTTGGCTACACCTTC. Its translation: CSVEDFGYTF.

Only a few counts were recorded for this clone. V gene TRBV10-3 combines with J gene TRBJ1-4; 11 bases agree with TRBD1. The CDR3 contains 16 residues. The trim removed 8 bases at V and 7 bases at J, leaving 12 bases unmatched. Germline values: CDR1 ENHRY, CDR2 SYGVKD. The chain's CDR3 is CAISRDRGDPGEKLFF. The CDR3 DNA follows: TGTGCCATCTCTAGGGACAGGGGGGATCCTGGTGAAAAACTGTTTTTT.

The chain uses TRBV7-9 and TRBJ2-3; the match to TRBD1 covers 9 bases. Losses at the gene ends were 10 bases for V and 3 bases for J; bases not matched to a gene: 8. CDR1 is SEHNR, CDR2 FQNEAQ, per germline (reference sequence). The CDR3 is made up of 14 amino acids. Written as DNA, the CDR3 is TGTGCCACACGGGACAGGGTCTTAACAGATACGCAGTATTTT. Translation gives CATRDRVLTDTQYF. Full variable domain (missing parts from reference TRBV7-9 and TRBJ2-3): DTGVSQNPRHKITKRGQNVTFRCDPISEHNRLYWYRQTLGQGPEFLTYFQNEAQLEKSRLLSDRFSAERPKGSFSTLEIQRTEQGDSAMYLCATRDRVLTDTQYFGPGTRLTVL.

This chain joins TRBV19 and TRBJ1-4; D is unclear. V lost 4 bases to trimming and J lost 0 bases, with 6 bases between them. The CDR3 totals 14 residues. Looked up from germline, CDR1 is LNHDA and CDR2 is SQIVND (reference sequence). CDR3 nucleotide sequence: TGTGCCAGTAGTAGGGGAGCAACTAATGAAAAACTGTTTTTT. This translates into CASSRGATNEKLFF.

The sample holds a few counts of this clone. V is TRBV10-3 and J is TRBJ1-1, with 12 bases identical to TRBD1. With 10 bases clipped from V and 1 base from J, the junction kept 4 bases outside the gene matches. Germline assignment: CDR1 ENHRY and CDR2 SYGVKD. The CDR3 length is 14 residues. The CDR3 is CATGGQGANTEAFF. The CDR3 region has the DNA TGTGCCACCGGGGGACAGGGGGCGAACACTGAAGCTTTCTTT.

The CDR3: CATLRDRERVTF. The DNA of the CDR3 is TGTGCCACCTTGAGGGACAGGGAGCGGGTCACCTTC. The chain has TRBV2 and TRBJ1-2, with 9 bases that match TRBD1. Germline V gene data show CDR1 as SNHLY and CDR2 as FYNNEI. This CDR3 region has 12 residues. With 10 bases clipped from V and 13 bases from J, the junction kept 13 bases outside the gene matches.

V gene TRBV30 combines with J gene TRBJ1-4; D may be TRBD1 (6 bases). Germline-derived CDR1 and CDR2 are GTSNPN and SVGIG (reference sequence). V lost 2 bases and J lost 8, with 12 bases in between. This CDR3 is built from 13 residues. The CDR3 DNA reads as TGTGCCTGGAGTTCTGGACAGACAGAAAAACTGTTTTTT. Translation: CAWSSGQTEKLFF.

CDR3 DNA sequence: TGCGCCAGCAGCCTCCCTCGACAGGGTCGGAATACAGATACGCAGTATTTT. Protein product: CASSLPRQGRNTDTQYF. The chain uses TRBV5-1 and TRBJ2-3; 7 bases align to TRBD1. The V gene's germline CDR1 is SGHRS and CDR2 YFSETQ. The CDR3 runs 17 residues. V lost 4 bases to trimming and J lost 3 bases; unmatched junction nucleotides: 14.

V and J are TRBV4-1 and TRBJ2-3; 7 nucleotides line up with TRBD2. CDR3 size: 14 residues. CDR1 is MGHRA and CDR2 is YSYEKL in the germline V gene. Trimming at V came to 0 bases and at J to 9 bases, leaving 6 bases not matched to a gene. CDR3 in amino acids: CASSQDRLAYTQYF. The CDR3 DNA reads TGCGCCAGCAGCCAAGATCGACTAGCTTACACGCAGTATTTT.

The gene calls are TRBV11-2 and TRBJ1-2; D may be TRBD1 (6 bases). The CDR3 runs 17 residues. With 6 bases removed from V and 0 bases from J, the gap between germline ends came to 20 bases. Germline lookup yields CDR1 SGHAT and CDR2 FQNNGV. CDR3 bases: TGTGCCAGCAGACCCATTTCGGGGGGCCTAACTAACTATGGCTACACCTTC. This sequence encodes CASRPISGGLTNYGYTF.

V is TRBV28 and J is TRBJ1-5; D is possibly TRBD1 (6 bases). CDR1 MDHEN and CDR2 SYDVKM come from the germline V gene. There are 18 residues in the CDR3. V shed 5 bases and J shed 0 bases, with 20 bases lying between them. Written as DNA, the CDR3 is TGTGCCAGCAGTCATCGAGGCAGGGGCCTTTATAGCAATCAGCCCCAGCATTTT. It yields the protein CASSHRGRGLYSNQPQHF.

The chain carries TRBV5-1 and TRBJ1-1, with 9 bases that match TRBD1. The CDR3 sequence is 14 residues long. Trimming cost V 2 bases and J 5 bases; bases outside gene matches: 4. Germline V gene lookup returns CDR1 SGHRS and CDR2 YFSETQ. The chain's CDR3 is CASSLGTGRTEAFF. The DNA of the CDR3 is TGCGCCAGCAGCTTAGGGACAGGGCGGACTGAAGCTTTCTTT.

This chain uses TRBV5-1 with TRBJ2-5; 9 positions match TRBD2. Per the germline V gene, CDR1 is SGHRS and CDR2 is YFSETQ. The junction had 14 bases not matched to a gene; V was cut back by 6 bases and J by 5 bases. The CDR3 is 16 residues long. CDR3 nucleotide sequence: TGCGCCAGCAAACCCACGACTGGCGGGGGGGTTGAGACCCAGTACTTC. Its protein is CASKPTTGGGVETQYF.

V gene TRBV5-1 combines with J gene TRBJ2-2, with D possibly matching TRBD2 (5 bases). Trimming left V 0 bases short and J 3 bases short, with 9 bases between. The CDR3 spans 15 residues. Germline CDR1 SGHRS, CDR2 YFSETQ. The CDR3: CASSLALADTGELFF. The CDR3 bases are TGCGCCAGCAGCTTGGCGCTAGCTGACACCGGGGAGCTGTTTTTT.